This T cell receptor (beta chain) was retrieved from a study of identical twins. Trimming removed 0 bases at V and 0 bases at J, with 13 bases between. Per the germline V gene, CDR1 is DFQATT and CDR2 is SNEGSKA (reference sequence). The CDR3 runs to 16 residues. As concerns this clonotype: Its antigen is undetermined.

Whole-study findings and limits: In monozygotic twins, models underestimated the sharing of out-of-frame TCR alpha.

A universal primer site was added by template switching, and unique molecular identifiers were carried by the cDNA. TCRdb ran MiXCR on the 5' RACE reads and lists one entry per CDR3 protein. In the table there are roughly 260,000 distinct CDR3 sequences, about 7.5% of which are singletons. This sample was also put to use in a study of yellow fever vaccine responses in identical twins.

The clonotype comes from a woman younger than 35 in good health. This chain connects TRBV20-1 to TRBJ2-3; tentative D call: TRBD1 (6 bases). The sequencing sample was made of CD8+ T cells sorted from blood. DNA of the CDR3: TGCAGTGCTAGAGATGGACAGCACACTAGCACAGATACGCAGTATTTT. It specifies CSARDGQHTSTDTQYF.